Shown below are 9 T cell receptor beta chains from a single sample sequenced in a study of CXCR3-negative and CXCR3-positive naive CD8 T cells. Study-wide results and limits: Greater hydrophobicity was found in TRB CDR3s of CXCR3-positive naive cells than of CXCR3-negative naive cells.

These receptors have no known antigen. Each TRB cDNA library was prepared by 5' RACE (with UMI labels). TCRdb reanalyzed the 5' RACE reads and collapses them to one entry per CDR3 protein, without DNA. This sample's clone table lists around 63,000 distinct CDR3 sequences. The source material was naive CXCR3+ CD8+ T cells from blood. This sample's subset: CD45RO-CCR7+CD27+CD95- naive CD8+ T cells expressing CXCR3 (TNR3+). The receptors stem from a human donor in good health. Some clones in this sample may be carry-over from other donors' samples.

The V call is TRBV20-1, the J call TRBJ2-1; TCRdb indicates TRBD1, and absent DNA this call remains unverified. The CDR3 consists of 16 residues. CDR1 DFQATT and CDR2 SNEGSKA come from the germline V gene (reference sequence). Here the CDR3 reads CSAREAGDEPQNEQFF.

The V gene is TRBV9, the J gene TRBJ1-2; the D call of TRBD1 rests on TCRdb alone, since no DNA is present to check it. The CDR3 sequence is 14 residues long. The germline CDR1 and CDR2 sequences are SGDLS and YYNGEE. The CDR3 protein is CASSLDRRNYGYTF.

The genes are TRBV7-9 and TRBJ2-1. Germline V gene lookup returns CDR1 SEHNR and CDR2 FQNEAQ (reference sequence). The CDR3 length is 15 residues. The CDR3 spells CASSLVMGSYNEQFF. The full variable domain, with the rest looked up from reference TRBV7-9 and TRBJ2-1, is DTGVSQNPRHKITKRGQNVTFRCDPISEHNRLYWYRQTLGQGPEFLTYFQNEAQLEKSRLLSDRFSAERPKGSFSTLEIQRTEQGDSAMYLCASSLVMGSYNEQFFGPGTRLTVL.

J is TRBJ2-3 and V is TRBV29-1; TCRdb returns TRBD2, unconfirmable since there is no DNA. The CDR3 totals 14 residues. Germline V gene data show CDR1 as SQVTM and CDR2 as ANQGSEA. This CDR3 reads CSVTLASGTDTQYF.

The gene calls are TRBV7-9 and TRBJ2-3. The CDR3 is made up of 13 amino acids. Per the germline V gene, CDR1 is SEHNR and CDR2 is FQNEAQ (reference sequence). CDR3: CASSSGIYDTQYF.

Judged by frequency, this clonotype is medium-sized. The chain is built from TRBV9 and TRBJ2-3. CDR1 and CDR2 from the germline V gene are SGDLS and YYNGEE. CDR3 length equals 13 residues. Here the CDR3 reads CASSVAGLDTQYF. Full variable domain (remainder filled in from reference TRBV9 and TRBJ2-3): DSGVTQTPKHLITATGQRVTLRCSPRSGDLSVYWYQQSLDQGLQFLIQYYNGEERAKGNILERFSAQQFPDLHSELNLSSLELGDSALYFCASSVAGLDTQYFGPGTRLTVL.

The chain uses TRBV19 and TRBJ2-7. Germline lookup yields CDR1 LNHDA and CDR2 SQIVND (reference sequence). CDR3 size: 13 residues. This CDR3 is CASSMRPPDEQYF.

This rearrangement joins TRBV7-6 to TRBJ2-1; TCRdb outputs TRBD2, but without DNA this stays unchecked. CDR1 and CDR2 (germline): SGHVS, FNYEAQ. The CDR3 runs to 15 residues. CDR3 amino acids: CASSPDSGGATEQFF.

This chain uses TRBV5-1 with TRBJ2-1; the TRBD2 assignment by TCRdb is unverifiable without DNA. Germline loops: CDR1 SGHRS, CDR2 YFSETQ. The CDR3 is 18 residues long. Here the CDR3 reads CASSLDRGLAGGGNEQFF.